This T cell receptor beta chain was obtained from a study of control samples from healthy donors and cancer patients (dated by TCRdb to the early 2020s). There are 15 amino acids in the CDR3, from cysteine to phenylalanine inclusive. Just CDR3 DNA is preserved here, 45 bases in frame from base 1. A distance of 13 bases separates the germline ends of V and J, which lose 0 bases and 10 bases respectively. CDR1 MNHNS and CDR2 SASEGT were looked up in the germline V gene. Notes on this clone: The specificity of this receptor is unknown. One base away there is no much larger clone; base qualities are not given.

The method was the immunoSEQ multiplex PCR assay. TCRdb holds this immuneACCESS table with in-frame rearrangements only. Some clones are missing; in checked studies, unresolved V genes explain under half, and the rest has no known cause. For this sample there are about 120,000 clones; about 88% appear just once. The top ten clones comprise 1.5% to 2% of the sample. The chain couples TRBV6-1 to TRBJ1-6; the D gene is perhaps TRBD1, on 6 matching bases. The sample was blood. The clonotype was recovered from a young man in good health. The CDR3 reads as follows: CASSEALGGLSPLHF. The nucleotide sequence reads as follows: TGTGCCAGCAGTGAAGCGCTCGGGGGGCTGTCACCCCTCCACTTT.